This TCR beta chain stems from a study of human T cells and chemical hapten exposure. Findings and caveats of the study: High-frequency TCRs, those above 1 in 1000, stayed the same after DPC sensitization.

Ten or more counts support this clonotype. What it recognizes is unknown. In TCRdb, the RACE reads were re-called with MiXCR into one record per CDR3 protein. This sample carries roughly 200,000 distinct CDR3 sequences, around 23% of them seen once, and the ten largest clones take 2% to 2.5%. Time point here: patch test 3, about 24 weeks after DPC sensitization. Treatment described: therapeutic diphenylcyclopropenone sensitization with weekly scalp DPC. The drawing of blood occurred before each patch test was applied. Extraction of total RNA was performed on unfractionated whole blood. Looked up from germline, CDR1 is LGHNA and CDR2 is YSLEER. The CDR3 is made up of 15 amino acids. The V end lost 0 bases, the J end lost 4 bases, and 13 bases lay between the germline ends.

Material: whole blood, obtained in connection with sensitization to the hapten diphenylcyclopropenone (DPC). This receptor was obtained from a woman between 35 and 50 years old with alopecia areata. Some clones in this sample may be carry-over from other donors' samples. This chain joins TRBV4-3 and TRBJ2-7; D gene ambiguous. The CDR3 DNA follows: TGCGCCAGCAGCCAAGATATTGGGGAAGCTTACGAGCAGTACTTC. Protein: CASSQDIGEAYEQYF.